This T cell receptor beta chain was recorded in a study of T cells in Graves' hyperthyroidism and ophthalmopathy. Regions amplified from RNA transcripts were the TCR beta CDR3 regions. First-round RT-PCR of the TCR CDR3 relied on the HTBI primer set. TCRdb reprocessed the multiplex PCR reads via MiXCR and lists one record per CDR3 protein. The data hold about 160,000 distinct CDR3 sequences, with over 8% observed a single time. CDR1 DFQATT and CDR2 SNEGSKA come from the germline V gene (reference sequence). The trim removed 2 bases at V and 1 base at J, leaving 11 bases unmatched. The CDR3 contains 18 residues. This clonotype was observed a few times. The antigen remains undetermined. Since a much larger clone is just one base distant, this may be a read error. Patients between 18 and 65 years old had hyperthyroidism, newly diagnosed and lasting under 2 months. Diagnostic assessment was based on clinical symptoms, serum thyroxine and TRAb, thyroid ultrasound and orbital computed tomography.

Study observations and caveats: Patients with ophthalmopathy were separated from those with stable hyperthyroidism by a 13 V-J model.

The TCR sequence derives from a woman between 18 and 30 years old with Graves' hyperthyroidism that later progressed to Graves' ophthalmopathy. This chain uses TRBV20-1 with TRBJ2-3; 11 bases map to TRBD2. The specimen sequenced was blood. CDR3 sequence (DNA): TGCAGTGCTAGACCTCTTAGCGGGAGGGCCTTCGGCACAGATACGCAGTATTTT. Its protein is CSARPLSGRAFGTDTQYF.